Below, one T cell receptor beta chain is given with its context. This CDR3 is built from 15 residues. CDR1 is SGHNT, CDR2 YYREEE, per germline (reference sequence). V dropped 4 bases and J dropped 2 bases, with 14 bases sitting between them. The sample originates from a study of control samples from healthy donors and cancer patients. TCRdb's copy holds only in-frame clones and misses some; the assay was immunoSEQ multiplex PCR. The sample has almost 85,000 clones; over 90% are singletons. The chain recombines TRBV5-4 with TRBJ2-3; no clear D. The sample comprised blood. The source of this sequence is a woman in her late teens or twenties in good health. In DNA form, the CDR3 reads TGTGCCAGCAGCGGCACCTTTGGGGTCACAGATACGCAGTATTTT. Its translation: CASSGTFGVTDTQYF. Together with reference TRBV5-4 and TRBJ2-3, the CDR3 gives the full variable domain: ETGVTQSPTHLIKTRGQQVTLRCSSQSGHNTVSWYQQALGQGPQFIFQYYREEENGRGNFPPRFSGLQFPNYSSELNVNALELDDSALYLCASSGTFGVTDTQYFGPGTRLTVL.